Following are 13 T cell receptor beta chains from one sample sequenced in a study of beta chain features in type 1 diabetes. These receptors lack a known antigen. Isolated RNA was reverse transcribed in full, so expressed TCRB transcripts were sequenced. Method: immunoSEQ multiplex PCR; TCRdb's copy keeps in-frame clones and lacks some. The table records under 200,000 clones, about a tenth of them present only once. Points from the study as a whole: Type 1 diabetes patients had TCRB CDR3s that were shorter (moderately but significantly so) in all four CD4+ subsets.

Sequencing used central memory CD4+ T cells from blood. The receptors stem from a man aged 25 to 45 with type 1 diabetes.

The CDR3 sequence is CASSLDGQGWIYGYTF. CDR3 coding DNA: TGCGCCAGCAGCTTGGATGGGCAGGGTTGGATCTATGGCTACACCTTC. J is TRBJ1-2 and V is TRBV5-1, with a possible D match to TRBD1 (5 bases). This CDR3 is 16 amino acids long. Trimming removed 0 bases at V and 4 bases at J, with 16 bases between. The germline gives CDR1 SGHRS, CDR2 YFSETQ.

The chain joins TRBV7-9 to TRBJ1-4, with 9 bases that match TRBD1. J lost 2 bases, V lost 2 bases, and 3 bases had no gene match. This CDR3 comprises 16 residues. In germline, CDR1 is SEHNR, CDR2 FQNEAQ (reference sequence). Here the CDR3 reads CASSLMGTGTNEKLFF. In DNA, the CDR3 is TGTGCCAGCAGCTTAATGGGGACAGGGACTAATGAAAAACTGTTTTTT.

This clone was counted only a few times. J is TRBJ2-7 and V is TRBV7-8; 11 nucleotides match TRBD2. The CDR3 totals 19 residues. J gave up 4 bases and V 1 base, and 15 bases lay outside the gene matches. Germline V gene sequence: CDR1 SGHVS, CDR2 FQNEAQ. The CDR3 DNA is TGTGCCAGCAGCTTAGTTGGGACAGCCGGGACTAGCGGTGTTTACGAGCAGTACTTC. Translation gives CASSLVGTAGTSGVYEQYF.

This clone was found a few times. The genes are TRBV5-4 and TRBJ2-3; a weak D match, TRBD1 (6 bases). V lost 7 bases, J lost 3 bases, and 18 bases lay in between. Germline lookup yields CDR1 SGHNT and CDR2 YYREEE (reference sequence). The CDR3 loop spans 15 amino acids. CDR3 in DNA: TGTGCCAGCTCCCAGGACAGAGTGACGACAGATACGCAGTATTTT. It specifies CASSQDRVTTDTQYF.

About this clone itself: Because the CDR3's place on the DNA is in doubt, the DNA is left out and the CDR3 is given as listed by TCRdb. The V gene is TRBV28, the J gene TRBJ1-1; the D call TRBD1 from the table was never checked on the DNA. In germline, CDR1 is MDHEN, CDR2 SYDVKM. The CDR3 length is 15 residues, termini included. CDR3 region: CASSLWGFGTGETFF.

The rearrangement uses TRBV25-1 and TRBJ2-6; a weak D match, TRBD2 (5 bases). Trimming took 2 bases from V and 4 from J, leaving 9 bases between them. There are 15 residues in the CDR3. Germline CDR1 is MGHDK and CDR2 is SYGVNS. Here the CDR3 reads CASSEGGAGANVLTF. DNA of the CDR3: TGTGCCAGCAGTGAAGGAGGCGCCGGGGCCAACGTCCTGACTTTC. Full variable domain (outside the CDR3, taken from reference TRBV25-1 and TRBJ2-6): EADIYQTPRYLVIGTGKKITLECSQTMGHDKMYWYQQDPGMELHLIHYSYGVNSTEKGDLSSESTVSRIRTEHFPLTLESARPSHTSQYLCASSEGGAGANVLTFGAGSRLTVL.

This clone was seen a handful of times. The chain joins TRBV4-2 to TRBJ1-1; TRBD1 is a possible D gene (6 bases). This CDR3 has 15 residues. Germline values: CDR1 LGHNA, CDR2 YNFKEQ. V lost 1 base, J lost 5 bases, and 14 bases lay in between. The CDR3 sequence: CASSQVSQGQTEAFF. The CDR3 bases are TGTGCCAGCAGCCAAGTTTCTCAGGGGCAGACTGAAGCTTTCTTT.

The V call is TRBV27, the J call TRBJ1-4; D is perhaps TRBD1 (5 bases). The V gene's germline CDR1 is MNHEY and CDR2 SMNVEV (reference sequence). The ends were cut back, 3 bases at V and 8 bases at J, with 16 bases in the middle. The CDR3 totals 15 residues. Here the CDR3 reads CASSFQGGIGEKLFF. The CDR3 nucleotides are TGTGCCAGCAGTTTTCAGGGAGGGATAGGAGAAAAACTGTTTTTT.

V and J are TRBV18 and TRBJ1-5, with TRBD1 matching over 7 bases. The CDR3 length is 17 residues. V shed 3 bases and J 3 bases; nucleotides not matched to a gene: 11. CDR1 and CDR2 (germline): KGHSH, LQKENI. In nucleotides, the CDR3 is TGTGCCAGCTCACCCCAGCCTACGACAGGGCACAATCAGCCCCAGCATTTT. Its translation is CASSPQPTTGHNQPQHF. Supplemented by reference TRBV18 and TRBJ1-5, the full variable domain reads NAGVMQNPRHLVRRRGQEARLRCSPMKGHSHVYWYRQLPEEGLKFMVYLQKENIIDESGMPKERFSAEFPKEGPSILRIQQVVRGDSAAYFCASSPQPTTGHNQPQHFGDGTRLSIL.

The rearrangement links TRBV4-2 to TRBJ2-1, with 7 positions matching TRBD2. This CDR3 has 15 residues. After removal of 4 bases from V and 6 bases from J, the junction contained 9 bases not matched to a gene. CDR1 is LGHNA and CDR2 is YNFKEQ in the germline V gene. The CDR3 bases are TGTGCCAGCAGCCCGGGCGGGAGTAGGGCCAATGAGCAGTTCTTC. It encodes CASSPGGSRANEQFF.

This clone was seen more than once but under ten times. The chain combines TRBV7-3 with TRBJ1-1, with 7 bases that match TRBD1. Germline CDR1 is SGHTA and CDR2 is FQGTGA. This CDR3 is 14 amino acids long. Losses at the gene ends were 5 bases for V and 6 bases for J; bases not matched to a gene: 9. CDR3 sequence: CASSPGGQGAEAFF. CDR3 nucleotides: TGTGCCAGCAGCCCGGGGGGGCAGGGGGCTGAAGCTTTCTTT. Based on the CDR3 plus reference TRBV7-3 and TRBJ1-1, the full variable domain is GAGVSQTPSNKVTEKGKYVELRCDPISGHTALYWYRQSLGQGPEFLIYFQGTGAADDSGLPNDRFFAVRPEGSVSTLKIQRTERGDSAVYLCASSPGGQGAEAFFGQGTRLTVV.

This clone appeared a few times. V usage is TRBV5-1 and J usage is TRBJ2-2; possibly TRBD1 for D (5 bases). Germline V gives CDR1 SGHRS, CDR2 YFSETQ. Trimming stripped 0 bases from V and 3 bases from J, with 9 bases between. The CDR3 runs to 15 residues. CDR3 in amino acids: CASSLEGYDTGELFF. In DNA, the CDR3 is TGCGCCAGCAGCTTGGAGGGGTATGACACCGGGGAGCTGTTTTTT.

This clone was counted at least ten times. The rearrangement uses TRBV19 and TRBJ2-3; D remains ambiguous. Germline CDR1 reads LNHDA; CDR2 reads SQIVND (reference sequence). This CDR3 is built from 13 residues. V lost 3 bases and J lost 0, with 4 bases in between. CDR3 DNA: TGTGCCAGTAGTATCGGGAGCACAGATACGCAGTATTTT. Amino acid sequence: CASSIGSTDTQYF.